Presented here are 31 T cell receptor beta chains from one specimen sequenced in a study of post-analysis software for immune sequencing data. Study-wide results and caveats: Included in a set of roughly 5 TRBV segments more frequent in patients than controls were TRBV5-6, TRBV5-1 and TRBV20-1.

TCR beta cDNA libraries had unique molecular identifiers. TCRdb ran MiXCR on the PCR reads and lists one entry per CDR3 protein. The table records hundreds of thousands of distinct CDR3 sequences, 30% of them present only once. The antigens these receptors bind are not known. The sample consisted of blood. These TCRs come from a girl aged 10 to 17 with multiple sclerosis.

CDR3 bases: TGCAGTGCTACTGAGGGGAAGGGGGCGAGGGAAAAACTGTTTTTT. This gives the protein CSATEGKGAREKLFF. The J gene is TRBJ1-4, the V gene TRBV20-1; 7 bases align to TRBD1. The CDR3 runs 15 residues. Trimming removed 4 bases from V and 8 bases from J; junction bases left unmatched: 13. The V gene's germline CDR1 is DFQATT and CDR2 SNEGSKA (reference sequence).

The V gene is TRBV6-6, the J gene TRBJ1-1, with D uncertain. CDR1 and CDR2 from the germline V gene are MNHNY and SVGAGI (reference sequence). The CDR3 is 17 residues long. Between the trimmed V and J ends, which lost 0 bases and 0 bases, there was a span of 14 bases. CDR3 amino acids: CASSYSKLRSMNTEAFF. The CDR3, as DNA: TGTGCCAGCAGTTACTCGAAGTTGCGGAGCATGAACACTGAAGCTTTCTTT.

This rearrangement joins TRBV20-1 to TRBJ1-2; D is possibly TRBD1 (6 bases). Between the trimmed V and J ends, which lost 4 bases and 6 bases, there was a span of 15 bases. Germline CDR1 and CDR2: DFQATT and SNEGSKA (reference sequence). The CDR3 loop spans 13 amino acids. CDR3 nucleotide sequence: TGCAGTGCTACCTCGGGGGGCAGAAATGGCTACACCTTC. Translated: CSATSGGRNGYTF.

This clonotype occurred many times. The chain employs TRBV10-3 and TRBJ2-7; D is unclear. The germline CDR1 and CDR2 sequences are ENHRY and SYGVKD. The germline V and J ends were trimmed by 8 bases and 6 bases, with 17 bases remaining between them. This CDR3 spans 13 amino acids. The CDR3 sequence: CAIGREVIGEQYF. CDR3 nucleotide sequence: TGTGCCATCGGGCGCGAGGTAATCGGCGAGCAGTACTTC.

Only a few counts were recorded for this clonotype. V gene TRBV7-2 combines with J gene TRBJ1-4; perhaps TRBD1 as D (6 bases). With 1 base removed from V and 5 bases from J, the gap between germline ends came to 11 bases. The CDR3 consists of 15 residues. CDR1 SGHTA and CDR2 FQGNSA come from the germline V gene. This CDR3 reads CASSLVQGLNEKLFF. In nucleotides, the CDR3 is TGTGCCAGCAGCTTAGTCCAGGGGCTGAATGAAAAACTGTTTTTT. The full variable domain, with the rest looked up from reference TRBV7-2 and TRBJ1-4, is GAGVSQSPSNKVTEKGKDVELRCDPISGHTALYWYRQSLGQGLEFLIYFQGNSAPDKSGLPSDRFSAERTGGSVSTLTIQRTQQEDSAVYLCASSLVQGLNEKLFFGSGTQLSVL.

This clonotype was seen a handful of times. CDR3 region: CASSPRTANTEAFF. As DNA, the CDR3 is TGTGCCAGCAGCCCAAGGACAGCGAACACTGAAGCTTTCTTT. The V gene is TRBV3-1, the J gene TRBJ1-1; possible D gene TRBD1, 6 bases. Germline V lookup: CDR1 LGHDT, CDR2 YNNKEL (reference sequence). The V gene lost 4 bases and the J gene lost 1 base, with 10 bases spanning the gap. The CDR3 is made up of 14 amino acids.

A few counts support this clonotype. The chain recombines TRBV4-3 with TRBJ2-7; TRBD2 aligns across 9 bases. Germline V gene sequence: CDR1 LGHNA, CDR2 YSLEER. The CDR3 sequence is 16 residues long. V trimming: 1 base; J trimming: 2 bases; junction bases outside the gene matches: 6. As DNA, the CDR3 is TGCGCCAGCAGCCAAGTTAGCGGGGGACCCGCCTACGAGCAGTACTTC. Protein: CASSQVSGGPAYEQYF.

The sample holds a few counts of this clonotype. The chain recombines TRBV9 with TRBJ1-3; TRBD1 aligns across 7 bases. CDR1 SGDLS and CDR2 YYNGEE come from the germline V gene. The CDR3 spans 15 residues. J lost 2 bases, V lost 3 bases, and 5 bases had no gene match. The CDR3 spells CASSEYRGTGNTIYF. The CDR3 region has the DNA TGTGCCAGCAGCGAATACAGGGGAACTGGAAACACCATATATTTT.

Worth noting for this clonotype: A read error is possible here, since a much larger clone lies one base away. The chain combines TRBV15 with TRBJ2-5, with D hard to call. Germline values: CDR1 LNHNV, CDR2 YYDKDF (reference sequence). The V gene lost 5 bases and the J gene lost 1 base, with 14 bases spanning the gap. The CDR3 consists of 15 residues. The CDR3 DNA sequence: TGTGCCACCAGCGGCAACGGGCCATCCCAAGAGACCCAGTACTTC. It translates to CATSGNGPSQETQYF.

The chain carries TRBV25-1 and TRBJ2-1; no clear D gene. The CDR3 is 18 amino acids. Germline CDR1 MGHDK, CDR2 SYGVNS. Between the trimmed V and J ends, which lost 3 bases and 4 bases, there was a span of 22 bases. This chain's CDR3 is CASSDPKERDGPYNEQFF. The CDR3 DNA is TGTGCCAGCAGTGACCCCAAAGAGAGAGATGGCCCGTACAATGAGCAGTTCTTC.

This chain links TRBV6-6 with TRBJ2-7; 7 bases align to TRBD2. The CDR3 loop spans 14 amino acids. V shed 6 bases and J 0 bases; nucleotides not matched to a gene: 5. CDR1 and CDR2 (germline): MNHNY, SVGAGI (reference sequence). CDR3 amino acids: CASSPGGFSYEQYF. CDR3 coding DNA: TGTGCCAGCAGCCCGGGAGGCTTCTCCTACGAGCAGTACTTC.

This clonotype came up a few times. V gene TRBV20-1 combines with J gene TRBJ2-3, with D perhaps TRBD2 (6 bases). The CDR3 runs to 13 residues. Deletions cut 6 bases from V and 6 bases from J, with 16 bases between. Looked up from germline, CDR1 is DFQATT and CDR2 is SNEGSKA (reference sequence). This chain's CDR3 is CSAETRLEDTQYF. The CDR3 nucleotides are TGCAGTGCGGAGACTAGGCTTGAGGATACGCAGTATTTT.

As for this clonotype: This may come from a read error, since a much larger clone is one base off. The V gene is TRBV4-2, the J gene TRBJ2-1; a possible D gene is TRBD2 (6 bases). The V and J ends lost 2 bases and 7 bases respectively, with 15 bases between them. The V gene's germline CDR1 is LGHNA and CDR2 YNFKEQ. The CDR3 is 15 residues long. The CDR3 coding sequence is TGTGCCAGCAGCCAATGTAATTTTGGGGGGAATGAGCAGTTCTTC. This encodes CASSQCNFGGNEQFF.

This clonotype has just a few counts. V usage is TRBV2 and J usage is TRBJ2-3; 11 bases are shared with TRBD2. The CDR3 is 17 residues long. Germline assignment: CDR1 SNHLY and CDR2 FYNNEI. Trimming cost V 3 bases and J 0 bases; bases outside gene matches: 5. Here the CDR3 DNA reads TGTGCCAGCAGTGAGACCCGGACTAGCGGGAGCACAGATACGCAGTATTTT. It codes for CASSETRTSGSTDTQYF.

A few counts support this clonotype. The chain is built from TRBV6-2 or TRBV6-3 and TRBJ1-2; D is undetermined. Looked up from germline, CDR1 is MNHEY and CDR2 is SVGEGT. The V and J ends lost 0 bases and 4 bases respectively, with 18 bases between them. CDR3 length: 17 amino acids. The DNA for the CDR3 is TGTGCCAGCAGTTACTCGACAACCCACAGACTTTCCTATGGCTACACCTTC. Translation: CASSYSTTHRLSYGYTF.

The V and J genes are TRBV9 and TRBJ2-1, with a tentative D call TRBD2 (5 bases). The germline V gene encodes CDR1 SGDLS and CDR2 YYNGEE. Trimming pared 6 bases from V and 7 bases from J, leaving 23 bases between. This CDR3 has 16 residues. The CDR3 bases are TGTGCCAGCACCCATGGGGAGCTCCCTCGTGAGAATGAGCAGTTCTTC. Its translation: CASTHGELPRENEQFF.

The chain is built from TRBV20-1 and TRBJ1-1; D may be TRBD1 (5 bases). Trimming cost V 2 bases and J 1 base, with 14 bases left between them. Germline assignment: CDR1 DFQATT and CDR2 SNEGSKA (reference sequence). This CDR3 is built from 15 residues. The CDR3 loop reads CSARYVGRRNTEAFF. CDR3 DNA sequence: TGCAGTGCTAGATATGTGGGACGCCGGAACACTGAAGCTTTCTTT.

The gene calls are TRBV5-1 and TRBJ2-1; a possible D gene is TRBD2 (6 bases). V lost 5 bases and J 9 bases, leaving 24 bases between the germline ends. CDR1 SGHRS and CDR2 YFSETQ come from the germline V gene. The CDR3 length is 16 residues. The CDR3 region has the DNA TGCGCCAGCAGTCTTGCCCCCGGGACTCCGTGGGGTGAGCAGTTCTTC. Residues: CASSLAPGTPWGEQFF.

The V gene is TRBV3-1, the J gene TRBJ1-6, with 9 bases identical to TRBD1. V dropped 1 base and J dropped 10; count of bases not matched to a gene: 2. CDR1 LGHDT and CDR2 YNNKEL come from the germline V gene (reference sequence). The CDR3 runs 14 residues. CDR3 nucleotide sequence: TGTGCCAGCAGCCAAGTGGACAGGGGATCACCCCTCCACTTT. It codes for CASSQVDRGSPLHF.

The V gene is TRBV18, the J gene TRBJ1-5, with D perhaps TRBD1 (5 bases). The CDR3 spans 15 residues. The V gene's germline CDR1 is KGHSH and CDR2 LQKENI. Trimming stripped 1 base from V and 4 bases from J, with 11 bases between. CDR3: CASSPRGEGNQPQHF. For the CDR3, the DNA is TGTGCCAGCTCACCACGTGGGGAGGGGAATCAGCCCCAGCATTTT.

V usage is TRBV20-1 and J usage is TRBJ1-2, with TRBD1 matching over 10 bases. Trimming cost V 4 bases and J 2 bases; bases outside gene matches: 10. Germline values: CDR1 DFQATT, CDR2 SNEGSKA (reference sequence). The CDR3 loop spans 16 amino acids. DNA for the CDR3: TGCAGTGCTACCGGGACAGGGGCGCCTAGGAACTATGGCTACACCTTC. Amino acids: CSATGTGAPRNYGYTF.

In its sample, this clonotype was seen a few times. The V call is TRBV6-1, the J call TRBJ1-2, with a tentative D call TRBD1 (5 bases). Per germline, CDR1 MNHNS and CDR2 SASEGT. Trimming took 6 bases from V and 8 from J, leaving 13 bases between them. The CDR3 sequence is 12 residues long. The CDR3, as DNA: TGTGCCAGCAGAAAAAGAGGGGAAGGCTACACCTTC. It codes for CASRKRGEGYTF.

The chain recombines TRBV4-1 with TRBJ1-3; D possibly corresponds to TRBD1 (5 bases). V was trimmed by 1 base and J by 2 bases, leaving 15 bases between them. The CDR3 is made up of 17 amino acids. Germline CDR1 is MGHRA and CDR2 is YSYEKL. CDR3 sequence reads: CASSQVHGARPGNTIYF. The CDR3 DNA sequence: TGCGCCAGCAGCCAAGTTCATGGGGCTCGGCCTGGAAACACCATATATTTT.

The chain combines TRBV6-2 or TRBV6-3 with TRBJ2-3; D gene uncertain. V lost 6 bases and J 4 bases, leaving 5 bases between the germline ends. Germline assignment: CDR1 MNHEY and CDR2 SVGEGT. The CDR3 runs 11 residues. The CDR3 is CASRAPDTQYF. In nucleotides, the CDR3 is TGTGCCAGCAGGGCCCCAGATACGCAGTATTTT.

This clonotype turned up a few times. The rearrangement uses TRBV7-2 and TRBJ2-1; 15 bases align to TRBD2. The CDR3 runs to 16 residues. Per the germline V gene, CDR1 is SGHTA and CDR2 is FQGNSA. The ends lost 5 bases at V and 5 bases at J; junction bases unmatched: 4. CDR3 amino acids: CASSQRTSGGDNEQFF. The CDR3 DNA reads as TGTGCCAGCAGCCAACGGACTAGCGGGGGGGACAATGAGCAGTTCTTC.

The chain carries TRBV29-1 and TRBJ1-2; D may be TRBD1 (6 bases). CDR1 is SQVTM, CDR2 ANQGSEA, per germline. The CDR3 length is 11 residues. Trimming removed 7 bases from V and 8 bases from J, with 14 bases in between. The CDR3: CSDREGLGYTF. In nucleotides, the CDR3 is TGCAGCGACAGGGAGGGATTGGGCTACACCTTC.

This rearrangement joins TRBV20-1 to TRBJ2-5, with D perhaps TRBD1 (6 bases). Trimming stripped 8 bases from V and 2 bases from J, with 18 bases between. The CDR3 has 14 residues. From germline, CDR1 is DFQATT and CDR2 SNEGSKA (reference sequence). The CDR3 DNA follows: TGCAGTCCGAAAACTACAGGGTTTCAAGAGACCCAGTACTTC. This translates into CSPKTTGFQETQYF.

This clonotype turned up a few times. J is TRBJ2-4 and V is TRBV29-1; 9 positions match TRBD1. The J call may be faulty, since TRBJ2-7 better matches the DNA end. CDR1 and CDR2 from the germline V gene are SQVTM and ANQGSEA. This CDR3 is 14 amino acids long. This chain's CDR3 is CSVDYGQGFHEQYF. CDR3 nucleotides: TGCAGCGTTGATTATGGACAGGGGTTCCACGAGCAGTACTTC.

The CDR3 loop is CASSLTSGEVYEQYF. Written as DNA, the CDR3 is TGTGCCAGCAGCTTAACCTCAGGGGAGGTATACGAGCAGTACTTC. The gene calls are TRBV7-2 and TRBJ2-7, with D possibly being TRBD1 or TRBD2 (6 bases each). V was clipped by 2 bases and J by 4 bases, with 15 bases between them. This CDR3 is 15 amino acids long. The germline CDR1 and CDR2 sequences are SGHTA and FQGNSA.

In regard to this clonotype: The junction departs from the called germline gene at one end, perhaps through a read error. The chain combines TRBV12-3 or TRBV12-4 with TRBJ2-2; TRBD2 agrees at 8 bases. CDR3 length: 17 residues. The CDR3 coding sequence is TGTGCCAGCATGCGGGGGGCGGCTAGCGGACACACCTGGGAGCTGTTTTTT. This encodes CASMRGAASGHTWELFF.

The CDR3 reads CASTRGARNNEQFF. CDR3 nucleotides: TGTGCCAGCACACGGGGGGCCAGGAACAATGAGCAGTTCTTC. The chain combines TRBV2 with TRBJ2-1, with D perhaps TRBD2 (7 bases). Germline V gene lookup returns CDR1 SNHLY and CDR2 FYNNEI. Trimming took 7 bases from V and 5 from J, leaving 15 bases between them. This CDR3 comprises 14 residues.